The 29 T cell receptor beta chains below all came from one sample that was sequenced in a study of blood T cell repertoires in COVID-19. Sequencing used immunoSEQ multiplex PCR; TCRdb keeps in-frame clones, though not all of them. Seen here are some 180,000 clones, about 81% observed once, and the top ten hold about 8%. Sample: peripheral blood. The receptors were gathered from an older woman with COVID-19, enrolled during active disease.

This clone appeared a few times. V usage is TRBV2 and J usage is TRBJ2-7; 8 nucleotides line up with TRBD2. Per germline, CDR1 SNHLY and CDR2 FYNNEI. The CDR3 runs 13 residues. The V and J ends lost 7 bases and 6 bases, in that order; junction bases with no gene match: 8. CDR3 in DNA: TGTGCCAGCACAATAGGGACTAGAGGCGAGCAGTACTTC. Translated: CASTIGTRGEQYF.

The CDR3: CASSKSGRVGNEQFF. DNA for the CDR3: TGTGCCAGCAGTAAAAGCGGGAGGGTCGGCAATGAGCAGTTCTTC. V gene TRBV6-5 combines with J gene TRBJ2-1; 10 bases match TRBD2. Germline V gives CDR1 MNHEY, CDR2 SVGAGI. This CDR3 has 15 amino acids. V lost 5 bases, J lost 6 bases, and 7 bases stayed unmatched.

The rearrangement links TRBV9 to TRBJ1-2; D perhaps matches TRBD1 (6 bases). The CDR3 extends over 15 amino acids. Trimming removed 3 bases from V and 5 bases from J, with 17 bases in between. Germline V CDR1 and CDR2: SGDLS, YYNGEE. This chain's CDR3 is CASSDMQGTGYGYTF. The CDR3 bases are TGTGCCAGCAGCGACATGCAGGGGACGGGTTATGGCTACACCTTC.

The chain joins TRBV15 to TRBJ1-2; D remains unclear. This CDR3 contains 17 residues. V was shortened by 3 bases and J by 6 bases, with 23 bases between the two germline ends. Germline assignment: CDR1 LNHNV and CDR2 YYDKDF (reference sequence). Here the CDR3 DNA reads TGTGCCACCAGCAGGACTGGTGACGGGAGCTTCTTTCATGGCTACACCTTC. It encodes CATSRTGDGSFFHGYTF.

V and J are TRBV6-5 and TRBJ1-1; D perhaps matches TRBD1 (5 bases). V lost 6 bases to trimming and J lost 0 bases, with 14 bases between them. Germline CDR1 MNHEY, CDR2 SVGAGI. This CDR3 contains 15 residues. The chain's CDR3 is CASRNEGVMNTEAFF. Here the CDR3 DNA reads TGTGCCAGCAGAAATGAAGGGGTTATGAACACTGAAGCTTTCTTT.

J is TRBJ2-2 and V is TRBV19, with 7 bases matching TRBD2. Trimming at V came to 4 bases and at J to 1 base, leaving 9 bases not matched to a gene. The germline V gene has CDR1 LNHDA and CDR2 SQIVND (reference sequence). CDR3 size: 17 residues. DNA of the CDR3: TGTGCCAGTAGTACACAGCCGACTAGCAGGAACACCGGGGAGCTGTTTTTT. Its translation: CASSTQPTSRNTGELFF.

The DNA for the CDR3 is TGTGCCAGCATCGAAGGACAGGGGGCGCGGACCCAGTACTTC. This gives the protein CASIEGQGARTQYF. This rearrangement joins TRBV27 to TRBJ2-5; 11 bases agree with TRBD1. Trimming cost V 7 bases and J 7 bases; bases outside gene matches: 8. The CDR3 is made up of 14 amino acids. In germline, CDR1 is MNHEY, CDR2 SMNVEV (reference sequence).

In this sample, this clone turned up once. The chain uses TRBV18 and TRBJ1-5; D gene unclear. Germline lookup yields CDR1 KGHSH and CDR2 LQKENI. This CDR3 region has 15 residues. Trimming removed 3 bases at V and 1 base at J, with 10 bases between. The CDR3 nucleotides are TGTGCCAGCTCACCCCGTTCACAGAGCAATCAGCCCCAGCATTTT. Encoded protein: CASSPRSQSNQPQHF.

V usage is TRBV7-2 and J usage is TRBJ2-5; D gene uncertain. The CDR3 sequence is 15 residues long. Per the germline V gene, CDR1 is SGHTA and CDR2 is FQGNSA. The ends were cut back, 0 bases at V and 3 bases at J, with 11 bases in the middle. The CDR3 DNA reads TGTGCCAGCAGCTTAGCGTTAATTTTCGAAGAGACCCAGTACTTC. Residues: CASSLALIFEETQYF.

In its sample, this clone was seen once. The rearrangement joins TRBV19 to TRBJ2-5; 7 bases agree with TRBD2. Germline values: CDR1 LNHDA, CDR2 SQIVND (reference sequence). The CDR3 covers 15 residues. The V gene end was trimmed by 5 bases and the J gene end by 2 bases; junction bases not matched to a gene: 8. The CDR3 spells CASSGWASGQETQYF. The CDR3 DNA reads TGTGCCAGTAGTGGTTGGGCTAGCGGACAAGAGACCCAGTACTTC.

To note about this clone: The identical CDR3 is also encoded by other nucleotide sequences in the sample. The chain links TRBV5-1 to TRBJ2-5; unclear D gene. V lost 5 bases and J 1 base, leaving 9 bases between the germline ends. CDR1 is SGHRS and CDR2 is YFSETQ in the germline V gene. The CDR3 sequence is 13 residues long. CDR3 DNA: TGCGCCAGCAGTCCAGGTGTCCAAGAGACCCAGTACTTC. Translated, it gives CASSPGVQETQYF.

The chain carries TRBV6-2 or TRBV6-3 and TRBJ2-4; D is possibly TRBD1 (5 bases). Trimming took 1 base from V and 0 from J, leaving 10 bases between them. This CDR3 contains 16 residues. Germline CDR1 and CDR2: MNHEY and SVGEGT. The CDR3 DNA reads TGTGCCAGCAGTTACTTAGGGGCCGAAGCCAAAAACATTCAGTACTTC. Translated: CASSYLGAEAKNIQYF.

This clone has only a few counts. The genes are TRBV19 and TRBJ1-5, with D tentatively TRBD1 (6 bases). The germline V and J ends were trimmed by 2 bases and 0 bases, with 14 bases remaining between them. The CDR3 is 17 residues long. Germline CDR1 reads LNHDA; CDR2 reads SQIVND (reference sequence). The CDR3 nucleotides read TGTGCCAGTAGTATATATCGGACAGCCGGTAGCAATCAGCCCCAGCATTTT. This gives the protein CASSIYRTAGSNQPQHF. Together with reference TRBV19 and TRBJ1-5, the CDR3 gives the full variable domain: DGGITQSPKYLFRKEGQNVTLSCEQNLNHDAMYWYRQDPGQGLRLIYYSQIVNDFQKGDIAEGYSVSREKKESFPLTVTSAQKNPTAFYLCASSIYRTAGSNQPQHFGDGTRLSIL.

This sequence joins TRBV6-5 and TRBJ2-3, with 12 nucleotides matching TRBD2. CDR3 length equals 15 residues. V shed 7 bases and J 4 bases; nucleotides not matched to a gene: 6. Germline loops: CDR1 MNHEY, CDR2 SVGAGI. The chain's CDR3 is CASIRLAGVPDTQYF. The CDR3 coding sequence is TGTGCCAGCATTCGACTAGCGGGAGTCCCAGATACGCAGTATTTT.

This clone was seen once. The chain couples TRBV5-5 to TRBJ1-2, with D maybe TRBD1 (6 bases). Germline V CDR1 and CDR2: SGHKS, YYEKEE (reference sequence). V was clipped by 4 bases and J by 5 bases, with 12 bases between them. The CDR3 totals 13 residues. The CDR3 DNA sequence: TGTGCCAGCAGCGAAACAGGGATATATGGCTACACCTTC. Protein sequence: CASSETGIYGYTF.

The chain links TRBV5-1 to TRBJ1-2; 7 positions match TRBD1. Germline V gives CDR1 SGHRS, CDR2 YFSETQ. The CDR3 is 17 amino acids. Unmatched junction bases numbered 19, after V lost 4 bases and J lost 7 bases. CDR3 region: CASSQFAGTELLGGYTF. CDR3 DNA: TGCGCCAGCAGCCAATTCGCCGGGACAGAATTATTGGGTGGCTACACCTTC.

This CDR3 reads CASSLSDRLSPLHF. CDR3 DNA sequence: TGTGCCAGCAGTTTAAGTGACAGATTATCACCCCTCCACTTT. V usage is TRBV27 and J usage is TRBJ1-6; D is perhaps TRBD1 (5 bases). V lost 2 bases, J lost 10 bases, and 12 bases lay in between. Germline V lookup: CDR1 MNHEY, CDR2 SMNVEV (reference sequence). The CDR3 contains 14 residues.

DNA of the CDR3: TGCGCCAGCAGCCAAGTAGCGGGAGTTCACAATGAGCAGTTCTTC. Translated: CASSQVAGVHNEQFF. The rearrangement joins TRBV4-3 to TRBJ2-1; TRBD2 matches at 9 bases. Germline V lookup: CDR1 LGHNA, CDR2 YSLEER. This CDR3 is 15 amino acids long. Losses at the gene ends were 1 base for V and 5 bases for J; bases not matched to a gene: 3.

The chain has TRBV19 and TRBJ2-3, with 7 bases that match TRBD2. CDR1 is LNHDA, CDR2 SQIVND, per germline (reference sequence). The CDR3 is made up of 14 amino acids. V shed 5 bases, J shed 1 base, and the junction held 3 bases outside the gene matches. The DNA for the CDR3 is TGTGCCAGTAGTGTTACTAGCGGCACAGATACGCAGTATTTT. Protein sequence: CASSVTSGTDTQYF. The full variable domain, rest sourced from reference TRBV19 and TRBJ2-3, is DGGITQSPKYLFRKEGQNVTLSCEQNLNHDAMYWYRQDPGQGLRLIYYSQIVNDFQKGDIAEGYSVSREKKESFPLTVTSAQKNPTAFYLCASSVTSGTDTQYFGPGTRLTVL.

This rearrangement joins TRBV3-1 (or the pseudogene TRBV3-2) to TRBJ2-5, with a weak D call TRBD2 (5 bases). CDR1 and CDR2 (germline): LGHDT, YNNKEL (reference sequence). This CDR3 comprises 17 residues. The V and J ends lost 1 base and 0 bases respectively, with 15 bases between them. CDR3 loop: CASSQGRLASYQETQYF. CDR3 DNA sequence: TGTGCCAGCAGCCAAGGGCGCCTAGCTTCCTACCAAGAGACCCAGTACTTC.

The rearrangement uses TRBV6-6 and TRBJ2-7; 7 nucleotides agree with TRBD2. Per the germline V gene, CDR1 is MNHNY and CDR2 is SVGAGI (reference sequence). The CDR3 is 15 residues long. V gave up 3 bases and J gave up 6 bases; unmatched junction bases: 11. CDR3 in DNA: TGTGCCAGCAGTTATTCCGGCGGGAGAGGAGGCGAGCAGTACTTC. Translating it yields CASSYSGGRGGEQYF.

V is TRBV28 and J is TRBJ2-7; a possible D gene is TRBD1 (6 bases). Germline V gene sequence: CDR1 MDHEN, CDR2 SYDVKM. With 6 bases removed from V and 5 bases from J, the gap between germline ends came to 14 bases. The CDR3 loop spans 13 amino acids. The CDR3 bases are TGTGCCAGCAGCCCGGCACGACAGGACGAGCAGTACTTC. Translated: CASSPARQDEQYF.

This rearrangement joins TRBV7-9 to TRBJ2-1; 11 bases line up with TRBD2. Per the germline V gene, CDR1 is SEHNR and CDR2 is FQNEAQ (reference sequence). CDR3 size: 18 residues. The J segment lost 7 bases and the V segment lost 1 base, leaving 12 bases of the junction unmatched. The CDR3, as DNA: TGTGCCAGCAGCTTAGTGGGTAGCGGGGGGGCCGGTAGAAATGAGCAGTTCTTC. It is translated as CASSLVGSGGAGRNEQFF.

This chain uses TRBV19 with TRBJ2-1, with D perhaps matching TRBD2 (5 bases). With 3 bases removed from V and 5 bases from J, the gap between germline ends came to 17 bases. Germline values: CDR1 LNHDA, CDR2 SQIVND (reference sequence). The CDR3 contains 16 residues. CDR3 amino acids: CASSIIRGLAHNEQFF. The CDR3 DNA follows: TGTGCCAGTAGTATCATACGCGGGCTGGCACACAATGAGCAGTTCTTC.

This chain links TRBV10-1 with TRBJ2-1; 8 positions match TRBD1. V lost 3 bases to trimming and J lost 2 bases; unmatched junction nucleotides: 9. Per the germline V gene, CDR1 is WNHNN and CDR2 is SYGVQD (reference sequence). The CDR3 is 17 amino acids. In nucleotides, the CDR3 is TGCGCCAGCAGTGATCGGGGACAGGTTAAAACCTACAATGAGCAGTTCTTC. This translates into CASSDRGQVKTYNEQFF.

The genes are TRBV5-5 and TRBJ2-5; TRBD1 matches 8 bases. Germline V gives CDR1 SGHKS, CDR2 YYEKEE (reference sequence). The CDR3 is 17 residues long. J was trimmed by 0 bases and V by 3 bases; bases with no gene match: 10. The CDR3 DNA is TGTGCCAGCAGCTGGGGGGCAGGGGGCGCAGACCAAGAGACCCAGTACTTC. The encoded protein is CASSWGAGGADQETQYF. The full variable domain, completed using reference TRBV5-5 and TRBJ2-5, is DAGVTQSPTHLIKTRGQQVTLRCSPISGHKSVSWYQQVLGQGPQFIFQYYEKEERGRGNFPDRFSARQFPNYSSELNVNALLLGDSALYLCASSWGAGGADQETQYFGPGTRLLVL.

This clone was picked up a small number of times. The rearrangement uses TRBV2 and TRBJ2-5; D possibly corresponds to TRBD2 (6 bases). This CDR3 contains 13 residues. Germline CDR1 SNHLY, CDR2 FYNNEI. V lost 10 bases to trimming and J lost 5 bases, with 17 bases between them. This chain's CDR3 is CANTGRLWETQYF. In DNA, the CDR3 is TGTGCCAACACCGGGAGACTTTGGGAGACCCAGTACTTC. Together with reference TRBV2 and TRBJ2-5, the CDR3 gives the full variable domain: EPEVTQTPSHQVTQMGQEVILRCVPISNHLYFYWYRQILGQKVEFLVSFYNNEISEKSEIFDDQFSVERPDGSNFTLKIRSTKLEDSAMYFCANTGRLWETQYFGPGTRLLVL.

This clone was found once. This chain uses TRBV29-1 with TRBJ1-2; 10 bases align to TRBD1. This CDR3 region has 14 residues. The J segment lost 4 bases and the V segment lost 4 bases, leaving 6 bases of the junction unmatched. Germline CDR1 and CDR2: SQVTM and ANQGSEA. The CDR3 coding sequence is TGCAGCGTTGGGGACAGGGGATATCCCTATGGCTACACCTTC. Its translation: CSVGDRGYPYGYTF.

This clone was counted a single time. This chain links TRBV7-2 with TRBJ2-7; 10 nucleotides line up with TRBD1. Trimming removed 5 bases from V and 4 bases from J; junction bases left unmatched: 8. The V gene's germline CDR1 is SGHTA and CDR2 FQGNSA. This CDR3 comprises 15 residues. This chain's CDR3 is CASSALTGGWYEQYF. The CDR3 DNA reads as TGTGCCAGCAGCGCCTTGACAGGGGGCTGGTACGAGCAGTACTTC. Based on the CDR3 plus reference TRBV7-2 and TRBJ2-7, the full variable domain is GAGVSQSPSNKVTEKGKDVELRCDPISGHTALYWYRQSLGQGLEFLIYFQGNSAPDKSGLPSDRFSAERTGGSVSTLTIQRTQQEDSAVYLCASSALTGGWYEQYFGPGTRLTVT.